The rows below give T cell receptor beta chains drawn from one sample of a study of blood T cell repertoires in COVID-19. Method: immunoSEQ multiplex PCR; TCRdb's copy keeps in-frame clones and lacks some. The data show 150,000 to 200,000 clones, with approximately 90% seen just once and about 26% held by the top ten. The sequenced material came from PBMCs or T cells enriched from blood (not recorded which). These receptors came from a woman in her thirties or forties in a cohort exposed to, infected with or recovered from COVID-19 (not recorded which). Both conserved end residues are part of each CDR3. D genes are given only for firm matches. Expanded clones are given a class, and other clones once, few, many or no size at all.

TRBV6-4	TRBJ1-6	TRBD1	NA	CASYGTADSYNSPLHF	TGTGCCAGTTACGGGACAGCGGATTCCTATAATTCACCCCTCCACTTT
TRBV7-9	TRBJ2-1	TRBD2	NA	CASSTELAGDSYNEQFF	TGTGCCAGCAGCACCGAACTAGCGGGAGACTCCTACAATGAGCAGTTCTTC
TRBV9	TRBJ1-1	NA	NA	CASRHTGPATEAFF	TGTGCCAGCAGACATACAGGTCCCGCCACTGAAGCTTTCTTT
TRBV7-2	TRBJ2-7	TRBD2	NA	CASSLVQSAGGFGEQYF	TGTGCCAGCAGCTTAGTCCAATCAGCGGGGGGCTTCGGTGAGCAGTACTTC
TRBV5-1	TRBJ1-6	TRBD1	once	CASSLGQGGGNSPLHF	TGCGCCAGCAGCTTGGGACAGGGCGGTGGAAATTCACCCCTCCACTTT
TRBV11-3	TRBJ2-1	NA	NA	CATKNSETNEQFF	TGTGCCACCAAAAACTCCGAAACCAATGAGCAGTTCTTC
TRBV14	TRBJ1-1	TRBD1	NA	CASSLAGGTEAFF	TGTGCCAGCAGCCTCGCAGGGGGAACTGAAGCTTTCTTT
TRBV28	TRBJ1-3	NA	NA	CASSLISSSGNTIYF	TGTGCCAGCAGTTTAATCTCGAGCTCTGGAAACACCATATATTTT
TRBV18	TRBJ1-1	NA	NA	CASSPSGHLNTEAFF	TGTGCCAGCTCACCCTCGGGACATTTGAACACTGAAGCTTTCTTT
TRBV5-1	TRBJ2-5	NA	NA	CASSLPRGLRETQYF	TGCGCCAGCAGCTTACCCCGGGGTCTTAGGGAGACCCAGTACTTC
TRBV6-5	TRBJ1-5	NA	NA	CASTPGNQPQHF	TGTGCCAGCACCCCAGGGAACCAGCCCCAGCATTTT
TRBV27	TRBJ2-3	TRBD1	NA	CASSPRTGGDTQYF	TGTGCCAGCAGTCCCCGGACAGGGGGAGATACGCAGTATTTT
TRBV5-8	TRBJ2-7	TRBD1	NA	CASSLTGASYEQYF	TGTGCCAGCAGCTTGACAGGGGCGTCCTACGAGCAGTACTTC
TRBV12-5	TRBJ1-2	TRBD1	NA	CASGLVGNRGDGYTF	TGTGCTAGTGGTTTGGTCGGCAACAGGGGGGATGGCTACACCTTC
TRBV27	TRBJ1-2	NA	NA	CASSPGYGYTF	TGTGCCAGCAGTCCCGGCTATGGCTACACCTTC
TRBV10-3	TRBJ1-2	TRBD1	NA	CAISEKGQATINYGYTF	TGTGCCATCAGTGAGAAGGGACAGGCAACTATTAACTATGGCTACACCTTC
TRBV14	TRBJ2-7	NA	NA	CASSPRAGANYEQYF	TGTGCCAGCAGCCCACGGGCAGGGGCAAACTACGAGCAGTACTTC